This T cell receptor (beta chain) emerged from a study of cytomegalovirus exposure and HLA in healthy donors. Whole-study context: A previous analysis identified 95 million to 120 million unique TCR beta sequences derived from around 180 million T cells. Study outcomes and limitations: There were some V segments, including TRBV6-2 and TRBV6-3, excluded as indistinguishable. Productive status was seen about 90% or about 30% of the time for most TCR beta V segments in an earlier analysis. An analysis that was carried out later associated 15,000 to 20,000 TCR beta sequences with HLA alleles at 0.05 false discovery rate.

Points on this clone: Its specificity is unknown.

The PCR had 60 Vbeta and 13 Jbeta primers. Clones were sequenced by immunoSEQ multiplex PCR, and TCRdb holds only the in-frame ones, with some missing. Among under 150,000 clones listed, about four fifths were seen once. The germline gives CDR1 SGHAT, CDR2 FQNNGV. The V gene lost 4 bases and the J gene lost 6 bases, with 13 bases spanning the gap. This CDR3 spans 13 amino acids. V and J are TRBV11-2 and TRBJ2-7; a possible D gene is TRBD1 (6 bases). This receptor was obtained from a male donor in good health and CMV-seronegative. Input material: PBMCs. CDR3 region: CASSSQQGCEQYF. The CDR3 nucleotides read TGTGCCAGCAGCTCCCAACAGGGATGCGAGCAGTACTTC.